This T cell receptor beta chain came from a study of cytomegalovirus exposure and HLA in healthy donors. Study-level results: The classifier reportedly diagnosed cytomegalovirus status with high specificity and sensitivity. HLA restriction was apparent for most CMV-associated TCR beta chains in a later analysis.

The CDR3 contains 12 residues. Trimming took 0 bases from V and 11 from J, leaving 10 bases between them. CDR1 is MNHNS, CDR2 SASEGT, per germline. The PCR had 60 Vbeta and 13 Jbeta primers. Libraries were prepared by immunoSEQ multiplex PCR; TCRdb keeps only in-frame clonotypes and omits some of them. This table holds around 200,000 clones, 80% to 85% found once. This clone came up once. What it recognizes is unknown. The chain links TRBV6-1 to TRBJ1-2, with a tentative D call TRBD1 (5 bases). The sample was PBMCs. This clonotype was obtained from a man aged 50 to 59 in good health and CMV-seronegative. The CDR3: CASSEALAGYTF. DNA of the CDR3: TGTGCCAGCAGTGAAGCGCTCGCAGGGTACACCTTC.